These 10 T cell receptor beta chains came from one sample sequenced in a study of shared clonotypes between healthy human individuals (dated by TCRdb to 2020 to 2021). Preparation of the library involved the immunoSEQ multiplex PCR assay. Drawn from immuneACCESS, this table holds only the in-frame rearrangements with V and J called that TCRdb kept. Clones are partly lost; checked studies trace under half to an unresolved V gene and leave the rest unexplained. Within this sample are roughly 1 million clones, with about 84% of them counted one time only. The ten top clones hold approximately 0.5% of the sample. What was sequenced was memory CD4+ T cells from PBMCs. The cell subset or site label, read with the paper, signifies: CD45RA-negative fraction. These receptor sequences come from a young man in good health. Some clones in this sample may be carry-over from other donors' samples.

The rearrangement uses TRBV7-9 and TRBJ2-1; a weak D match, TRBD1 (5 bases). CDR1 and CDR2 (germline): SEHNR, FQNEAQ (reference sequence). The V end was cut by 5 bases, the J end by 1 base, with 15 bases between. The CDR3 is 16 amino acids. This CDR3 reads CASSGRAASSYNEQFF. CDR3 nucleotides: TGTGCCAGCAGCGGCAGGGCCGCCAGTTCCTACAATGAGCAGTTCTTC.

This clone was detected only once. J is TRBJ2-7 and V is TRBV5-1, with D unresolved. Trimming took off 5 bases at V and 3 bases at J, with 18 bases between the two ends. Per the germline V gene, CDR1 is SGHRS and CDR2 is YFSETQ. CDR3 length: 15 amino acids. As DNA, the CDR3 is TGCGCCAGCAGTTTCGACCCGACGGTAATCTACGAGCAGTACTTC. It codes for CASSFDPTVIYEQYF.

This chain uses TRBV6-5 with TRBJ1-2, with 8 bases lining up with TRBD1. CDR3 length: 12 residues. The germline gives CDR1 MNHEY, CDR2 SVGAGI. V lost 6 bases and J lost 5; bases outside the gene matches: 2. The CDR3 coding sequence is TGTGCCAGCAGCAGGACAGGGTATGGCTACACCTTC. The encoded protein is CASSRTGYGYTF.

The chain carries TRBV5-8 and TRBJ2-5; 8 nucleotides match TRBD1. The V gene's germline CDR1 is SGHTS and CDR2 YDEGEE. The CDR3 length is 15 residues. V lost 5 bases and J lost 5; bases outside the gene matches: 11. The CDR3 reads CASRQTGELEETQYF. In DNA, the CDR3 is TGTGCCAGCAGACAGACAGGGGAGCTTGAGGAGACCCAGTACTTC.

V is TRBV7-2 and J is TRBJ1-5; 10 bases map to TRBD1. CDR1 is SGHTA and CDR2 is FQGNSA in the germline V gene. Losses at the gene ends were 5 bases for V and 6 bases for J; bases not matched to a gene: 4. This CDR3 has 14 residues. CDR3 in DNA: TGTGCCAGCAGCGAGAGACAGGGGGCTCAGCCCCAGCATTTT. Translating gives CASSERQGAQPQHF.

The gene calls are TRBV7-8 and TRBJ1-1; D remains ambiguous. The CDR3 totals 15 residues. Trimming removed 5 bases from V and 7 bases from J, with 20 bases in between. Germline V gene data show CDR1 as SGHVS and CDR2 as FQNEAQ. The CDR3 here is CASSTTRARGGEAFF. The CDR3 coding sequence is TGTGCCAGCAGCACTACTCGGGCGCGAGGAGGTGAAGCTTTCTTT.

The chain is built from TRBV6-6 and TRBJ1-2, with a possible D match to TRBD1 (6 bases). Trimming shortened V by 5 bases and J by 7 bases, and 14 bases separated the two germline ends. CDR3 length: 13 residues. The germline V gene encodes CDR1 MNHNY and CDR2 SVGAGI (reference sequence). The CDR3: CASSSHREGGYTF. The CDR3 coding sequence is TGTGCCAGCAGTAGCCACAGGGAAGGTGGCTACACCTTC.

A remark on this clone: The identical CDR3 is also encoded by other nucleotide sequences in the sample. The genes are TRBV11-3 and TRBJ2-7; unclear D gene. Trimming took 1 base from V and 0 from J, leaving 4 bases between them. The CDR3 has 13 residues. The germline gives CDR1 SGHNT, CDR2 YENEEA. CDR3 nucleotides: TGTGCCAGCAGCTTAGGCAACTCCTACGAGCAGTACTTC. Translating gives CASSLGNSYEQYF.

This chain uses TRBV6-1 with TRBJ1-5; perhaps TRBD1 as D (5 bases). Germline V gives CDR1 MNHNS, CDR2 SASEGT. Trimming took 7 bases from V and 8 from J, leaving 15 bases between them. The CDR3 has 13 amino acids. CDR3 amino acids: CASIGTIQEPQHF. In DNA, the CDR3 is TGTGCCAGCATAGGGACTATCCAGGAGCCCCAGCATTTT.

The chain carries TRBV7-2 and TRBJ2-1; 10 positions match TRBD2. J was trimmed by 9 bases and V by 1 base; bases with no gene match: 6. The CDR3 has 15 residues. Germline V gives CDR1 SGHTA, CDR2 FQGNSA. CDR3 sequence reads: CASSLEASGSGEQFF. CDR3 in DNA: TGTGCCAGCAGCTTAGAGGCTAGCGGGAGTGGTGAGCAGTTCTTC.